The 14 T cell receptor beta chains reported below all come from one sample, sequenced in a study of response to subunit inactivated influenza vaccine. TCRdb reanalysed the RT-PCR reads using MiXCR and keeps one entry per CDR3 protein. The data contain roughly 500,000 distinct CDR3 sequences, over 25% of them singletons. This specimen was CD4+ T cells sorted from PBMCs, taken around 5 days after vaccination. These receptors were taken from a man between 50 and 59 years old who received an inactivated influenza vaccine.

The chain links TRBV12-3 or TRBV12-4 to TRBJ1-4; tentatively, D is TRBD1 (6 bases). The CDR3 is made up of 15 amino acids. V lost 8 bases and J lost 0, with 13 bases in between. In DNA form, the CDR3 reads TGTGCCAGCGGCCGGGGGGGCCCAACTAATGAAAAACTGTTTTTT. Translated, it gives CASGRGGPTNEKLFF.

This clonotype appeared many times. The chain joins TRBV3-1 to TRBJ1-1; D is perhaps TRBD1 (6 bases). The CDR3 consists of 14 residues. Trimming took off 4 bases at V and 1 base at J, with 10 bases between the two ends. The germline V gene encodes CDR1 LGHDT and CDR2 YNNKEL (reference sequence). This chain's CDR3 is CASSPTTGNTEAFF. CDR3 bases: TGTGCCAGCAGCCCCACGACAGGGAACACTGAAGCTTTCTTT.

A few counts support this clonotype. In nucleotides, the CDR3 is TGCGCCAGCAGCTCAGGGACAGGTGTTTACCAAGAGACCCAGTACTTC. Residues: CASSSGTGVYQETQYF. The chain is built from TRBV5-1 and TRBJ2-5, with 8 nucleotides matching TRBD1. V lost 3 bases to trimming and J lost 0 bases; unmatched junction nucleotides: 7. The CDR3 is 16 residues long. Germline loops: CDR1 SGHRS, CDR2 YFSETQ.

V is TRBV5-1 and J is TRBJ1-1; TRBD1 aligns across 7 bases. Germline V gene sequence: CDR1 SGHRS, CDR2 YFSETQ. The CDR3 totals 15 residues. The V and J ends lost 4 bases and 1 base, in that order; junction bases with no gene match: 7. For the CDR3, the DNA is TGCGCCAGCAGCCCAGACAGGGTGAGGAACACTGAAGCTTTCTTT. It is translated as CASSPDRVRNTEAFF. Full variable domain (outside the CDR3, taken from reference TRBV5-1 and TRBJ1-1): KAGVTQTPRYLIKTRGQQVTLSCSPISGHRSVSWYQQTPGQGLQFLFEYFSETQRNKGNFPGRFSGRQFSNSRSEMNVSTLELGDSALYLCASSPDRVRNTEAFFGQGTRLTVV.

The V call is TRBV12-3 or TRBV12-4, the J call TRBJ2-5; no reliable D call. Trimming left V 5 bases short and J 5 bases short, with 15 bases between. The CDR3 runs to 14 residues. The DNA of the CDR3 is TGTGCCAGCAGTATTAGTCTTACTGGGGAGACCCAGTACTTC. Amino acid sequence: CASSISLTGETQYF.

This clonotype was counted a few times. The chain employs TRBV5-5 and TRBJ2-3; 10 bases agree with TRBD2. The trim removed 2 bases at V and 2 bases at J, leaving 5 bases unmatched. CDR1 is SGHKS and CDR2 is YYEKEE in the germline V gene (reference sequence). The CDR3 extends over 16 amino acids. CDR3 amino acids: CASSFNSGGLTDTQYF. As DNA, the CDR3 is TGTGCCAGCAGCTTCAATAGCGGGGGGCTCACAGATACGCAGTATTTT.

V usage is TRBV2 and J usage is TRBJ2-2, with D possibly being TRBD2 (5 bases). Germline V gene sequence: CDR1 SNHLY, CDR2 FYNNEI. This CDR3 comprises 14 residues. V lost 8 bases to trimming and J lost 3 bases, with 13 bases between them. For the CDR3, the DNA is TGTGCCAGCGCTCTGGCTAGCCACACCGGGGAGCTGTTTTTT. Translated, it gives CASALASHTGELFF.

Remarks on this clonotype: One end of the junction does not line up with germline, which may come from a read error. CDR3 in amino acids: CAGSKRRTNTGELFF. As DNA, the CDR3 is TGTGCCGGCAGTAAAAGACGGACGAACACCGGGGAGCTGTTTTTT. The chain couples TRBV28 to TRBJ2-2, with D hard to call. Germline values: CDR1 MDHEN, CDR2 SYDVKM. This CDR3 is 15 amino acids long.

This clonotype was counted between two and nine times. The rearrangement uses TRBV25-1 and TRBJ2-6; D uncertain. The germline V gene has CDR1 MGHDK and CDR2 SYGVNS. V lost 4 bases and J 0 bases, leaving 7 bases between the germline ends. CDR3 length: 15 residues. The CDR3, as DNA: TGTGCCAGCAGTGGGGCAGGCTCTGGGGCCAACGTCCTGACTTTC. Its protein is CASSGAGSGANVLTF. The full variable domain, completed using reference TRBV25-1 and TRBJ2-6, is EADIYQTPRYLVIGTGKKITLECSQTMGHDKMYWYQQDPGMELHLIHYSYGVNSTEKGDLSSESTVSRIRTEHFPLTLESARPSHTSQYLCASSGAGSGANVLTFGAGSRLTVL.

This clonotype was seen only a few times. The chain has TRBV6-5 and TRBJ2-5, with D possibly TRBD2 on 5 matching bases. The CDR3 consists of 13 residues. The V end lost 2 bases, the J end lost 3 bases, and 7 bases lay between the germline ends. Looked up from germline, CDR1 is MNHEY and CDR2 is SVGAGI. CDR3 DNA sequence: TGTGCCAGCAGTTACCCCGGGAAAGAGACCCAGTACTTC. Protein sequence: CASSYPGKETQYF.

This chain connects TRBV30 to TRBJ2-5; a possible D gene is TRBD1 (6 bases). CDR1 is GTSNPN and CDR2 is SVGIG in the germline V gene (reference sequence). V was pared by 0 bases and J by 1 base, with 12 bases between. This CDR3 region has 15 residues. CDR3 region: CAWSVRGDPQETQYF. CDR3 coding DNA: TGTGCCTGGAGTGTCAGGGGCGATCCCCAAGAGACCCAGTACTTC.

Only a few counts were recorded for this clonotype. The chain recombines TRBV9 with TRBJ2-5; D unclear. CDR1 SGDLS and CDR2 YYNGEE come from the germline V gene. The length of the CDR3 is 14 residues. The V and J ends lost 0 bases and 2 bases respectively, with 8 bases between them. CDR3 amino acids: CASSVGNQQETQYF. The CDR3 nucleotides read TGTGCCAGCAGCGTAGGAAACCAGCAAGAGACCCAGTACTTC.

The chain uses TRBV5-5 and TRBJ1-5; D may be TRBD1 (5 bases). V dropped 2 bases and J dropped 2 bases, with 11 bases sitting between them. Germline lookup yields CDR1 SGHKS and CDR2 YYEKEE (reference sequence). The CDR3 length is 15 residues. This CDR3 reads CASSFSGIGNQPQHF. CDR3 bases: TGTGCCAGCAGCTTTTCAGGGATAGGCAATCAGCCCCAGCATTTT.

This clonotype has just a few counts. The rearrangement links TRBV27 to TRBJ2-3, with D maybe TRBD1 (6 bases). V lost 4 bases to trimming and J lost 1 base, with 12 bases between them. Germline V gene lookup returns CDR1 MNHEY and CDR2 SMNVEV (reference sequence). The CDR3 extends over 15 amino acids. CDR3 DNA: TGTGCCAGCAGTTATACAGGGAGCGGCACAGATACGCAGTATTTT. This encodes CASSYTGSGTDTQYF.